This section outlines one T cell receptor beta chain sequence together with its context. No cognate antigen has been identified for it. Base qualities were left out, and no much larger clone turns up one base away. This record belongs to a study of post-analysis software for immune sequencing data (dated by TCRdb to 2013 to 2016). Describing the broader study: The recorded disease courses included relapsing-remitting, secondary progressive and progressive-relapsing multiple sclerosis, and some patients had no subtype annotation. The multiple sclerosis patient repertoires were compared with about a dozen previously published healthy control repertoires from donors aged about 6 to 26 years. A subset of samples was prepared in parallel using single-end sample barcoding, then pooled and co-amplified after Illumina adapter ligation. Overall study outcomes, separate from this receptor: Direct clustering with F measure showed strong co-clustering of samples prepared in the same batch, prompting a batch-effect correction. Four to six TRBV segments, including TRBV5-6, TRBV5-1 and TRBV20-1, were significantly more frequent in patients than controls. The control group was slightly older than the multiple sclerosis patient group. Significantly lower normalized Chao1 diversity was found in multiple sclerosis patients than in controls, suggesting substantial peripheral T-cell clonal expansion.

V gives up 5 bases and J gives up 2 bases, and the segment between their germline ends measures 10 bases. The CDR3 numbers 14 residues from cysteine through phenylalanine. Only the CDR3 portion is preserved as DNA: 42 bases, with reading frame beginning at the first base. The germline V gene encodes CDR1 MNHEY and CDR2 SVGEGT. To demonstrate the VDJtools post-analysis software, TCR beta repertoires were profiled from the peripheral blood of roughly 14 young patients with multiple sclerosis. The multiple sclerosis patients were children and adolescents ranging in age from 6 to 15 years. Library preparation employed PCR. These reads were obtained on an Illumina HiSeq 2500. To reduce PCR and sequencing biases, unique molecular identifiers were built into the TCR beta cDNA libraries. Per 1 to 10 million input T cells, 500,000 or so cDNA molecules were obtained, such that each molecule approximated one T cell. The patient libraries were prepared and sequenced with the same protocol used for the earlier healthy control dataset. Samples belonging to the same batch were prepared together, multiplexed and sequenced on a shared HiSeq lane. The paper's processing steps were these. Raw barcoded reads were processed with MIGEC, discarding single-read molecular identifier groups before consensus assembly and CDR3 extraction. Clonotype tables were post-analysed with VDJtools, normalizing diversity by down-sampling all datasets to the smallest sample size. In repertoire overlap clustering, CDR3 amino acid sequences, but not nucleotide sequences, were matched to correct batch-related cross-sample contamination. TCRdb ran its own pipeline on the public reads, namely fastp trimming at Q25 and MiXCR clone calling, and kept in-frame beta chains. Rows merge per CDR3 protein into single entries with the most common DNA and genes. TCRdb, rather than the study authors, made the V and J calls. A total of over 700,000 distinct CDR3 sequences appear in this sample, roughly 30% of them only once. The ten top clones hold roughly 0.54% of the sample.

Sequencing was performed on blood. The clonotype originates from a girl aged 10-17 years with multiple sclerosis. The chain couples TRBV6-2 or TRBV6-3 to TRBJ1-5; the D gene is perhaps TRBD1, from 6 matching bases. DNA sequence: TGTGCCAGCAGTAGGGGGTTTGGCAATCAGCCCCAGCATTTT. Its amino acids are CASSRGFGNQPQHF.